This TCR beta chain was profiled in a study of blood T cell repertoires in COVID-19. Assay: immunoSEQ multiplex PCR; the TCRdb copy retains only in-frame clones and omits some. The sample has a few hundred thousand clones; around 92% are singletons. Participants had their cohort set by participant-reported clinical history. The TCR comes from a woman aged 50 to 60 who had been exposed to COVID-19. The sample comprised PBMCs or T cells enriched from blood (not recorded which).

The CDR3 DNA reads TGTGCCAGTAGTATACAGGGAGGAAGCTCTGGAAACACCATATATTTT. Amino acids: CASSIQGGSSGNTIYF. V and J are TRBV19 and TRBJ1-3; the D gene is possibly TRBD1 (5 bases). V was pared by 2 bases and J by 0 bases, with 11 bases between. The CDR3 length is 16 residues. CDR1 and CDR2 (germline): LNHDA, SQIVND (reference sequence).